These 30 T cell receptor beta chains share one sample of origin, sequenced in a study of beta chain features in type 1 diabetes. The study reverse transcribed the entire isolated RNA, so it sequenced expressed TCRB transcripts. Sequencing was performed with immunoSEQ multiplex PCR; in TCRdb, only in-frame clones are kept and a portion is missing. The table has under 250,000 clones, roughly 15% seen once; the top ten hold 0.025% to 0.03%. The sequenced material came from naive CD4+ T cells from blood. These receptor sequences come from a woman aged 40 to 50 in good health.

This clone was observed a handful of times. In nucleotides, the CDR3 is TGTGCCAGCAGCGGACGGGGGGCCTACCAGGAGCTGTTTTTT. It codes for CASSGRGAYQELFF. The chain couples TRBV9 to TRBJ2-2; D possibly corresponds to TRBD2 (7 bases). The V gene's germline CDR1 is SGDLS and CDR2 YYNGEE. V gave up 3 bases and J gave up 10 bases, with 16 bases separating them. This CDR3 contains 14 residues.

This clone was detected a few times. This sequence joins TRBV29-1 and TRBJ2-2, with no clear D. Germline CDR1 SQVTM, CDR2 ANQGSEA. CDR3 length equals 10 residues. The V end was cut by 5 bases, the J end by 4 bases, with 2 bases between. The CDR3 nucleotides read TGCAGCGTTCGCACCGGGGAGCTGTTTTTT. It codes for CSVRTGELFF.

This chain joins TRBV5-4 and TRBJ2-3, with 7 bases fitting TRBD2. Germline V gene sequence: CDR1 SGHNT, CDR2 YYREEE (reference sequence). V gave up 2 bases and J gave up 6 bases; unmatched junction bases: 6. The CDR3 has 14 amino acids. The CDR3 nucleotides are TGTGCCAGCAGCTTTGTGGCTAGCGGCGATACGCAGTATTTT. Encoded protein: CASSFVASGDTQYF.

This clone has a handful of counts. V usage is TRBV7-2 and J usage is TRBJ2-7, with 8 positions matching TRBD1. Germline-derived CDR1 and CDR2 are SGHTA and FQGNSA. The CDR3 length is 14 residues. V was clipped by 2 bases and J by 3 bases; unmatched bases: 3. The CDR3 DNA sequence: TGTGCCAGCAGCTTAATTGGACAGGGCTACGAGCAGTACTTC. It specifies CASSLIGQGYEQYF.

The sample holds a few counts of this clone. The V gene is TRBV7-9, the J gene TRBJ2-7; TRBD2 agrees at 12 bases. Per germline, CDR1 SEHNR and CDR2 FQNEAQ (reference sequence). V gave up 5 bases and J gave up 0 bases; unmatched junction bases: 5. CDR3 length equals 16 residues. The CDR3 sequence: CASSPSSGGASYEQYF. The CDR3 coding sequence is TGTGCCAGCAGCCCATCTAGCGGGGGGGCCTCCTACGAGCAGTACTTC.

This clone appeared many times. This chain connects TRBV13 to TRBJ2-1; D possibly corresponds to TRBD2 (5 bases). V dropped 5 bases and J dropped 9 bases, with 17 bases sitting between them. There are 14 residues in the CDR3. CDR1 PRHDT and CDR2 FYEKMQ come from the germline V gene (reference sequence). CDR3: CASSRSSGYGEQFF. In nucleotides, the CDR3 is TGTGCCAGCAGCCGGTCTTCGGGATATGGTGAGCAGTTCTTC.

This clone was seen a few times. The gene calls are TRBV2 and TRBJ1-1; D uncertain. Trimming shortened V by 8 bases and J by 3 bases, and 19 bases separated the two germline ends. This CDR3 is built from 15 residues. Germline CDR1 SNHLY, CDR2 FYNNEI. The CDR3 region has the DNA TGTGCCAGCTCTCCGTTCGGGGTCGGCGACACTGAAGCTTTCTTT. Its protein is CASSPFGVGDTEAFF. The variable domain in full, completed from reference TRBV2 and TRBJ1-1, reads EPEVTQTPSHQVTQMGQEVILRCVPISNHLYFYWYRQILGQKVEFLVSFYNNEISEKSEIFDDQFSVERPDGSNFTLKIRSTKLEDSAMYFCASSPFGVGDTEAFFGQGTRLTVV.

This clone has just a few counts. The chain carries TRBV5-1 and TRBJ1-2; 9 nucleotides match TRBD1. The J segment lost 6 bases and the V segment lost 3 bases, leaving 9 bases of the junction unmatched. Germline lookup yields CDR1 SGHRS and CDR2 YFSETQ. The CDR3 is 15 residues long. The DNA of the CDR3 is TGCGCCAGCAGCTCAACAGGGGGCGCAGGGAATGGCTACACCTTC. It yields the protein CASSSTGGAGNGYTF.

V usage is TRBV6-5 and J usage is TRBJ2-3, with TRBD1 identical over 7 bases. CDR1 is MNHEY and CDR2 is SVGAGI in the germline V gene. V lost 6 bases, J lost 4 bases, and 10 bases stayed unmatched. The CDR3 totals 15 residues. DNA for the CDR3: TGTGCCAGCAGAAACAGAGGGGGCGGCCCAGATACGCAGTATTTT. As protein: CASRNRGGGPDTQYF.

This clone turned up a few times. This sequence joins TRBV4-3 and TRBJ1-5, with D possibly TRBD1 on 5 matching bases. The germline V and J ends were trimmed by 4 bases and 6 bases, with 19 bases remaining between them. CDR1 is LGHNA and CDR2 is YSLEER in the germline V gene. The CDR3 is 16 residues long. The CDR3 bases are TGCGCCAGCAGCCCGGGGGTGGAGGTTGACAGTCAGCCCCAGCATTTT. Protein: CASSPGVEVDSQPQHF.

At least ten counts were recorded for this clone. The chain employs TRBV15 and TRBJ1-2, with a possible D match to TRBD1 (5 bases). Germline V CDR1 and CDR2: LNHNV, YYDKDF (reference sequence). V was clipped by 1 base and J by 3 bases, with 9 bases between them. This CDR3 is built from 14 residues. The CDR3 DNA sequence: TGTGCCACCAGCAGAGGCGGGGGGGACTATGGCTACACCTTC. Translating gives CATSRGGGDYGYTF.

This chain uses TRBV5-8 with TRBJ1-2, with D tentatively TRBD1 (5 bases). The V gene's germline CDR1 is SGHTS and CDR2 YDEGEE. V lost 2 bases, J lost 4 bases, and 15 bases lay in between. This CDR3 spans 15 amino acids. CDR3 residues: CASSLRVRQSYGYTF. The CDR3 nucleotides read TGTGCCAGCAGCTTACGTGTAAGACAGTCCTATGGCTACACCTTC.

In this sample, this clone turned up a few times. The chain employs TRBV6-6 and TRBJ2-7; D perhaps matches TRBD2 (6 bases). Germline assignment: CDR1 MNHNY and CDR2 SVGAGI (reference sequence). V dropped 7 bases and J dropped 0 bases, with 13 bases sitting between them. The CDR3 length is 14 residues. The CDR3 spells CASTGLLDSYEQYF. DNA for the CDR3: TGTGCCAGCACGGGACTTCTAGACTCCTACGAGCAGTACTTC.

This clone was observed a few times. V is TRBV6-6 and J is TRBJ2-7; 8 nucleotides align to TRBD2. CDR1 is MNHNY, CDR2 SVGAGI, per germline (reference sequence). V trimming: 10 bases; J trimming: 5 bases; junction bases outside the gene matches: 10. The CDR3 contains 13 residues. Here the CDR3 DNA reads TGTGCCACCCGGGGGGGGTCAGGGAACGAGCAGTACTTC. This codes for CATRGGSGNEQYF.

The chain combines TRBV5-1 with TRBJ1-2; D is perhaps TRBD1 (6 bases). CDR1 SGHRS and CDR2 YFSETQ come from the germline V gene. Trimming cost V 4 bases and J 1 base, with 11 bases left between them. CDR3 length equals 14 residues. The CDR3 loop reads CASSGWTDNYGYTF. In DNA, the CDR3 is TGCGCCAGCAGCGGGTGGACAGATAACTATGGCTACACCTTC.

There are a few counts of this clone. The chain links TRBV2 to TRBJ2-3; 7 bases fit TRBD1. CDR3 length equals 15 residues. Trimming at V came to 5 bases and at J to 6 bases, leaving 11 bases not matched to a gene. The germline V gene encodes CDR1 SNHLY and CDR2 FYNNEI. The CDR3 sequence is CASSWGNRGADTQYF. The CDR3 region has the DNA TGTGCCAGCAGTTGGGGGAACAGGGGAGCGGATACGCAGTATTTT.

This clone was detected only a few times. V is TRBV27 and J is TRBJ2-3; a possible D gene is TRBD2 (6 bases). V shed 11 bases and J shed 8 bases, with 23 bases lying between them. Germline CDR1 MNHEY, CDR2 SMNVEV (reference sequence). CDR3 length: 14 amino acids. CDR3 nucleotides: TGTGCCGCCTGGCCCAGGGCTTACGGGAGTACGCAGTATTTT. It translates to CAAWPRAYGSTQYF.

This clone turned up a few times. The V gene is TRBV9, the J gene TRBJ2-5; 9 bases are a match to TRBD1. Trimming cost V 3 bases and J 5 bases; bases outside gene matches: 5. This CDR3 comprises 14 residues. The V gene's germline CDR1 is SGDLS and CDR2 YYNGEE. The CDR3 sequence is CASSGGQGSETQYF. The CDR3, as DNA: TGTGCCAGCAGCGGAGGACAGGGGAGCGAGACCCAGTACTTC.

This rearrangement joins TRBV19 to TRBJ2-7, with 7 bases fitting TRBD1. The CDR3 loop spans 15 amino acids. Germline-derived CDR1 and CDR2 are LNHDA and SQIVND (reference sequence). Germline trimming cut 8 bases from V and 4 bases from J; bases unmatched to any gene: 14. In DNA, the CDR3 is TGTGCCAGTGCAAAAGGGTTGACAGGGCCATACGAGCAGTACTTC. Encoded protein: CASAKGLTGPYEQYF.

The CDR3 DNA sequence: TGTGCCAGCATTCCCCCTAGCGGTAGCACAGATACGCAGTATTTT. This encodes CASIPPSGSTDTQYF. This chain joins TRBV27 and TRBJ2-3; the match to TRBD2 covers 7 bases. CDR3 length: 15 residues. In germline, CDR1 is MNHEY, CDR2 SMNVEV (reference sequence). V was pared by 7 bases and J by 0 bases, with 7 bases of the junction left unmatched.

This clone was picked up a small number of times. CDR3 nucleotides: TGTGCCATCAGTGGTGACAGGGTAAACTATGGCTACACCTTC. Protein sequence: CAISGDRVNYGYTF. The rearrangement links TRBV10-3 to TRBJ1-2; 7 nucleotides agree with TRBD1. In germline, CDR1 is ENHRY, CDR2 SYGVKD. The CDR3 extends over 14 amino acids. Trimming cost V 4 bases and J 2 bases; bases outside gene matches: 4.

V is TRBV9 and J is TRBJ2-2; 10 nucleotides match TRBD1. With V trimmed by 0 bases and J by 6 bases, 2 bases remained unmatched. From germline, CDR1 is SGDLS and CDR2 YYNGEE. The CDR3 loop spans 15 amino acids. DNA for the CDR3: TGTGCCAGCAGCGTAGCCGGGACAGGGGCCGGGGAGCTGTTTTTT. Its protein product is CASSVAGTGAGELFF. The full variable domain, in which reference TRBV9 and TRBJ2-2 provide the parts outside the CDR3, is DSGVTQTPKHLITATGQRVTLRCSPRSGDLSVYWYQQSLDQGLQFLIQYYNGEERAKGNILERFSAQQFPDLHSELNLSSLELGDSALYFCASSVAGTGAGELFFGEGSRLTVL.

This clone was found a few times. CDR3 loop: CASTYPGGYGYTF. In DNA, the CDR3 is TGTGCCAGCACCTACCCGGGGGGCTATGGCTACACCTTC. The J gene is TRBJ1-2, the V gene TRBV28, with D perhaps matching TRBD1 (5 bases). V was shortened by 7 bases and J by 4 bases, with 13 bases between the two germline ends. The germline V gene encodes CDR1 MDHEN and CDR2 SYDVKM. CDR3 length equals 13 residues.

This clone was observed a handful of times. The chain employs TRBV7-2 and TRBJ1-1; D is perhaps TRBD1 (6 bases). Trimming left V 2 bases short and J 8 bases short, with 15 bases between. CDR3 size: 14 residues. Germline V gene data show CDR1 as SGHTA and CDR2 as FQGNSA. The CDR3 sequence: CASSLTRLTGEAFF. CDR3 in DNA: TGTGCCAGCAGCTTAACCCGCCTGACAGGAGAAGCTTTCTTT.

This clone was found a few times. The chain joins TRBV9 to TRBJ2-5; TRBD1 matches 10 bases. The CDR3 has 15 residues. Looked up from germline, CDR1 is SGDLS and CDR2 is YYNGEE. The ends lost 3 bases at V and 4 bases at J; junction bases unmatched: 6. CDR3 nucleotides: TGTGCCAGCAGCGGAGGGACAGGGGCGGGAGAGACCCAGTACTTC. Protein sequence: CASSGGTGAGETQYF.

This clone was seen a few times. The V and J genes are TRBV6-6 and TRBJ2-3, with D perhaps matching TRBD1 (9 bases). Germline CDR1 and CDR2: MNHNY and SVGAGI (reference sequence). The V end was cut by 8 bases, the J end by 0 bases, with 15 bases between. This CDR3 has 15 amino acids. CDR3 sequence (DNA): TGTGCCAGCCGGGGGGGGACAGGGAGCACAGATACGCAGTATTTT. This encodes CASRGGTGSTDTQYF.

This clone turned up a few times. The chain joins TRBV11-1 to TRBJ2-5; D gene ambiguous. This CDR3 region has 15 residues. Trimming shortened V by 4 bases and J by 5 bases, and 17 bases separated the two germline ends. Germline V lookup: CDR1 SGHAT, CDR2 FQDESV (reference sequence). The CDR3 bases are TGTGCCAGCAGCTCCACTGATATCCTCTCGGAGACCCAGTACTTC. Amino acids: CASSSTDILSETQYF. The full variable domain, in which reference TRBV11-1 and TRBJ2-5 provide the parts outside the CDR3, is EAEVAQSPRYKITEKSQAVAFWCDPISGHATLYWYRQILGQGPELLVQFQDESVVDDSQLPKDRFSAERLKGVDSTLKIQPAELGDSAMYLCASSSTDILSETQYFGPGTRLLVL.

The CDR3 DNA is TGTGCCAGCAGCTTGGGGGACAGACAGAACACTGAAGCTTTCTTT. This gives the protein CASSLGDRQNTEAFF. The V and J genes are TRBV7-9 and TRBJ1-1; 7 bases are shared with TRBD1. With V trimmed by 3 bases and J by 1 base, 5 bases remained unmatched. CDR1 is SEHNR, CDR2 FQNEAQ, per germline (reference sequence). This CDR3 comprises 15 residues. Full variable domain (remainder filled in from reference TRBV7-9 and TRBJ1-1): DTGVSQNPRHKITKRGQNVTFRCDPISEHNRLYWYRQTLGQGPEFLTYFQNEAQLEKSRLLSDRFSAERPKGSFSTLEIQRTEQGDSAMYLCASSLGDRQNTEAFFGQGTRLTVV.

The chain combines TRBV4-3 with TRBJ1-2; the D gene is possibly TRBD1 (5 bases). The germline V and J ends were trimmed by 4 bases and 8 bases, with 17 bases remaining between them. From germline, CDR1 is LGHNA and CDR2 YSLEER. This CDR3 spans 14 amino acids. This chain's CDR3 is CASSPVSGSHGYTF. CDR3 nucleotide sequence: TGCGCCAGCAGCCCCGTTTCAGGGTCTCACGGCTACACCTTC.

The chain joins TRBV2 to TRBJ2-2; 13 bases align to TRBD2. This CDR3 has 17 amino acids. Trimming took 6 bases from V and 0 from J; bases not matched to a gene: 4. Germline CDR1 is SNHLY and CDR2 is FYNNEI. For the CDR3, the DNA is TGTGCCAGCAGGTGGACTAGCGGGGGTACGAACACCGGGGAGCTGTTTTTT. Translated, it gives CASRWTSGGTNTGELFF.